These T cell receptor beta chains were read from a single sample in a study of brain T cells in children with intractable seizures. TCRdb's table, derived via immunoSEQ multiplex PCR, lists solely in-frame clones and lacks some. The data contain roughly 64,000 clones, approximately 94% of them singletons. Specimen: peripheral blood, collected at surgery. The receptor set was obtained from a boy under three years old with focal cortical dysplasia and intractable seizures. The CDR3 runs from the conserved cysteine through the conserved F or W. D genes are given only for firm matches. Not all rows give a size; the values are once, few, many and, for expanded clones, a class.

j_gene	len	abundance	v_gene	d_gene	CDR3nt	CDR3aa
TRBJ2-1	17	.	TRBV5-1	TRBD2	TGCGCCAGCAGTTTTGGGTTAGCGGGGGCGAACTACAATGAGCAGTTCTTC	CASSFGLAGANYNEQFF
TRBJ1-5	14	.	TRBV19	.	TGTGCCAGTAGTCCCCAAGCCAGCAATCAGCCCCAGCATTTT	CASSPQASNQPQHF
TRBJ2-2	15	.	TRBV10-1	TRBD2	TGCGCCAGCAGCCCGACGGGGGGAAACACCGGGGAGCTGTTTTTT	CASSPTGGNTGELFF
TRBJ1-5	12	.	TRBV28	.	TGTGCCAGCAGTCCCGATGGTCAGACCCAGCATTTT	CASSPDGQTQHF
TRBJ1-5	14	.	TRBV7-2	.	TGTGCCAGCAGCTTAGGGTTAGACAATCAGCCCCAGCATTTT	CASSLGLDNQPQHF
TRBJ1-2	15	few	TRBV7-9	.	TGTGCCAGCAGCTTAGATGGGGCGCGGATATATGGCTACACCTTC	CASSLDGARIYGYTF
TRBJ2-2	16	.	TRBV19	TRBD1	TGTGCCAGTAGAGCACCTCGGGACAGAAACACCGGGGAGCTGTTTTTT	CASRAPRDRNTGELFF
TRBJ2-3	17	.	TRBV4-2	TRBD2	TGTGCCAGCAGCCAACGTGGGATGAGCGGGGACACAGATACGCAGTATTTT	CASSQRGMSGDTDTQYF
TRBJ2-7	15	.	TRBV5-1	.	TGCGCCAGCAGCTTGCTAGGGGGGGGGTCCTACGAGCAGTACTTC	CASSLLGGGSYEQYF
TRBJ2-3	16	.	TRBV24-1	.	TGTGCCACCAGTGATTTGAAGGACGGGTACACAGATACGCAGTATTTT	CATSDLKDGYTDTQYF
TRBJ2-3	15	.	TRBV5-1	TRBD1	TGCGCCAGCAGTAGGGACAGGGGGAACACAGATACGCAGTATTTT	CASSRDRGNTDTQYF
TRBJ2-7	14	.	TRBV10-2	TRBD2	TGCGCCAGCAGTGAAAGCGGGAGGGCCAACGAGCAGTACTTC	CASSESGRANEQYF
TRBJ2-5	16	.	TRBV6-2/TRBV6-3	TRBD2	TGTGCCAGCAGTTACCACCTGGGGGCGGGAGGAGAGACCCAGTACTTC	CASSYHLGAGGETQYF
TRBJ1-2	15	.	TRBV6-2/TRBV6-3	.	TGTGCCAGCAGTTCTCCCCCTGGCAGAATCTATGGCTACACCTTC	CASSSPPGRIYGYTF
TRBJ2-7	14	.	TRBV5-5	TRBD1	TGTGCCAGCAGCTTCGGACAGGGGGTGTACGAGCAGTACTTC	CASSFGQGVYEQYF
TRBJ2-5	13	.	TRBV19	.	TGTGCCAGTAGTATAGAAGTGGATGGGACCCAGTACTTC	CASSIEVDGTQYF
TRBJ1-5	13	.	TRBV19	.	TGTGCCAGTACCTGGAGAGAAAGTCAGCCCCAGCATTTT	CASTWRESQPQHF
TRBJ1-1	12	.	TRBV27	.	TGTGCCAGCATGGGAGAGGCGCCCTGGGCTTTCTTT	CASMGEAPWAFF
TRBJ2-5	14	once	TRBV9	TRBD1	TGTGCCAGCAGCGAAGGGACAGGCAGGGAGACCCAGTACTTC	CASSEGTGRETQYF
TRBJ1-1	13	.	TRBV5-1	.	TGCGCCAGCAGCTTGGACGGTCGCACTGAAGCTTTCTTT	CASSLDGRTEAFF
TRBJ2-1	15	.	TRBV6-4	TRBD2	TGTGCCAGCAGCCAACTAGCGGGGTTCGACAATGAGCAGTTCTTC	CASSQLAGFDNEQFF
TRBJ2-5	17	.	TRBV24-1	TRBD2	TGTGCCACCAGTGAGTTAAGACTAGCGGGAGGTCAAGAGACCCAGTACTTC	CATSELRLAGGQETQYF
TRBJ2-5	15	.	TRBV5-1	TRBD2	TGCGCCAGCAGCCCCAGACTAGCGGGACAAGAGACCCAGTACTTC	CASSPRLAGQETQYF
TRBJ2-7	14	.	TRBV15	.	TGTGCCACCAGCAGTCTAAACAGGGTTTACGAGCAGTACTTC	CATSSLNRVYEQYF
TRBJ2-2	11	.	TRBV20-1	.	TGCAGTGCTTCCCACACCGGGGAGCTGTTTTTT	CSASHTGELFF
TRBJ2-7	15	.	TRBV6-2/TRBV6-3	.	TGTGCCAGCAGCACCCGGGACTCAGGCTCCTACGAGCAGTACTTC	CASSTRDSGSYEQYF
TRBJ1-3	15	.	TRBV1	.	TGCACCAGCAGCCAAGTGTCGGGGGCTGGAAACACCATATATTTT	CTSSQVSGAGNTIYF
TRBJ2-7	17	.	TRBV4-2	TRBD2	TGTGCCAGCAGCCAAGATGGGCTAGCGGGGGCCTTCTACGAGCAGTACTTC	CASSQDGLAGAFYEQYF
TRBJ2-7	17	once	TRBV18	TRBD1	TGTGCCAGCTCACGGTACGGCACCCCGGGACAGCCCTACGAGCAGTACTTC	CASSRYGTPGQPYEQYF
TRBJ2-1	19	.	TRBV7-9	TRBD2	TGTGCCAGCAGCTTTGGGGGACTAGCGGTAGTGGTCTCCTACAATGAGCAGTTCTTC	CASSFGGLAVVVSYNEQFF
TRBJ1-4	15	.	TRBV27	.	TGTGCCAGCAGCTCCCTGAAGGGGAGAAATGAAAAACTGTTTTTT	CASSSLKGRNEKLFF
TRBJ2-7	17	.	TRBV6-7	TRBD1	TGTGCCAGCAGTTACTCCTCCGGGACAGGTCTTTCCTACGAGCAGTACTTC	CASSYSSGTGLSYEQYF
TRBJ2-5	15	.	TRBV7-9	.	TGTGCCAGCAGCCTACGCGCGGGACAGCAAGAGACCCAGTACTTC	CASSLRAGQQETQYF
TRBJ2-1	16	.	TRBV28	TRBD2	TGTGCCAGCAGTTCTCTAGCGGGAGTGGAAAAGAATGAGCAGTTCTTC	CASSSLAGVEKNEQFF
TRBJ2-7	14	.	TRBV10-3	TRBD1	TGTGCCATCAGTGGGGACAGGGGGCCCTACGAGCAGTACTTC	CAISGDRGPYEQYF
TRBJ1-4	15	.	TRBV2	TRBD1	TGTGCCAGCAGTCCCCGGACAGGGACTAATGAAAAACTGTTTTTT	CASSPRTGTNEKLFF
TRBJ2-7	16	.	TRBV3-1/TRBV3-2	.	TGTGCCAGCAGCCAAGATGGGGACTTGAGGGGCTACGAGCAGTACTTC	CASSQDGDLRGYEQYF
TRBJ1-3	14	.	TRBV7-6	.	TGTGCCAGCAGCCTGGGGGGAGCCGGAAACACCATATATTTT	CASSLGGAGNTIYF
TRBJ2-3	15	once	TRBV5-1	.	TGCGCCAGCAGCTTTGGAGCGGCCTACACAGATACGCAGTATTTT	CASSFGAAYTDTQYF
TRBJ2-7	15	.	TRBV14	TRBD2	TGTGCCAGCAGCCAAGGGCTAGCGGCAATCTACGAGCAGTACTTC	CASSQGLAAIYEQYF
TRBJ2-5	12	.	TRBV2	.	TGTGCCAGCAGTGACCGGGGGGAGACCCAGTACTTC	CASSDRGETQYF